The rows below give T cell receptor beta chains drawn from one sample of a study of Tregs in tolerant kidney transplant recipients. Measured with immunoSEQ multiplex PCR; TCRdb has only the in-frame clones, and not every one. The table lists roughly 250,000 clones, 80% to 85% of them singletons. The sequenced sample consisted of CD4+ T cells from blood. These receptor sequences come from a human donor in good health. CDR3s include the opening cysteine and the closing phenylalanine or tryptophan. A D gene is named only where the DNA matches it firmly.

v_gene: TRBV6-1; d_gene: -; j_gene: TRBJ1-1; CDR3aa: CASSISRNTEAFF
v_gene: TRBV2; d_gene: TRBD1; j_gene: TRBJ1-1; CDR3aa: CASNRGRGTEAFF
v_gene: TRBV5-1; d_gene: -; j_gene: TRBJ2-7; CDR3aa: CASNPVGGYEQYF
v_gene: TRBV25-1; d_gene: -; j_gene: TRBJ2-7; CDR3aa: CASSEVGAGSAYEQYF
v_gene: TRBV6-6; d_gene: TRBD2; j_gene: TRBJ2-7; CDR3aa: CASPIGGGYEQYF
v_gene: TRBV10-3; d_gene: -; j_gene: TRBJ2-3; CDR3aa: CAISNTDTQYF
v_gene: TRBV6-1; d_gene: TRBD1; j_gene: TRBJ2-4; CDR3aa: CASLRDRGQNIQYF
v_gene: TRBV15; d_gene: -; j_gene: TRBJ1-3; CDR3aa: CATSRVFSGNTIYF
v_gene: TRBV18; d_gene: -; j_gene: TRBJ2-7; CDR3aa: CASSPGRTTYEQYF
v_gene: TRBV30; d_gene: TRBD1; j_gene: TRBJ1-2; CDR3aa: CAWSRDRPSGYTF
v_gene: TRBV25-1; d_gene: TRBD2; j_gene: TRBJ2-1; CDR3aa: CASSEQTSLVEQFF
v_gene: TRBV15; d_gene: TRBD2; j_gene: TRBJ2-5; CDR3aa: CATSRGGREETQYF
v_gene: TRBV19; d_gene: -; j_gene: TRBJ1-1; CDR3aa: CASSRDTEAFF
v_gene: TRBV5-1; d_gene: -; j_gene: TRBJ1-2; CDR3aa: CASSISGGGTVYGYTF
v_gene: TRBV5-8; d_gene: -; j_gene: TRBJ2-3; CDR3aa: CASSHPSRTASRNTDTQYF
v_gene: TRBV6-5; d_gene: -; j_gene: TRBJ1-3; CDR3aa: CASSYRGDVGNTIYF
v_gene: TRBV19; d_gene: TRBD1; j_gene: TRBJ2-7; CDR3aa: CASRPGTGSSYEQYF
v_gene: TRBV6-1; d_gene: TRBD1; j_gene: TRBJ2-7; CDR3aa: CAGSGQGAREQYF
v_gene: TRBV21-1; d_gene: -; j_gene: TRBJ2-5; CDR3aa: CASSHKPSSGSTEETQYF
v_gene: TRBV18; d_gene: TRBD1; j_gene: TRBJ2-2; CDR3aa: CASSEQGAGELFF
v_gene: TRBV27; d_gene: -; j_gene: TRBJ2-7; CDR3aa: CASSLQVGATYEQYF
v_gene: TRBV6-6; d_gene: TRBD2; j_gene: TRBJ2-3; CDR3aa: CASSRTSGRADTQYF
v_gene: TRBV6-1; d_gene: -; j_gene: TRBJ1-4; CDR3aa: CASSVMSSGWAPDKLFF
v_gene: TRBV29-1; d_gene: -; j_gene: TRBJ1-2; CDR3aa: CSVAPAGLYYGYTF
v_gene: TRBV29-1; d_gene: -; j_gene: TRBJ1-1; CDR3aa: CSGQDGHTEAFF
v_gene: TRBV6-6; d_gene: -; j_gene: TRBJ1-2; CDR3aa: CASSSVGAVNYGYTF
v_gene: TRBV7-2; d_gene: TRBD2; j_gene: TRBJ2-5; CDR3aa: CASSLAGGSLETQYF